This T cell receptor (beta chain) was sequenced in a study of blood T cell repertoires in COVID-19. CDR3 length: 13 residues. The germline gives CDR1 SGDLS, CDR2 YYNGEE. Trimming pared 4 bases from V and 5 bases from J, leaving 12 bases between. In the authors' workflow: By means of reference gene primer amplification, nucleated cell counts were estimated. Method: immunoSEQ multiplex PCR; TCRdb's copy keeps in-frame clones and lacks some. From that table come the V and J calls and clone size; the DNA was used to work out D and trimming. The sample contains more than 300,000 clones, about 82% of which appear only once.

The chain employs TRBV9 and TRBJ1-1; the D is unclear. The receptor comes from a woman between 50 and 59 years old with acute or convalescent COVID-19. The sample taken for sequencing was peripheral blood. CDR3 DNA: TGTGCCAGCAGCTCAACGCAGTGGACTGAAGCTTTCTTT. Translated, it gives CASSSTQWTEAFF. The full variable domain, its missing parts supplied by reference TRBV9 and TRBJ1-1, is DSGVTQTPKHLITATGQRVTLRCSPRSGDLSVYWYQQSLDQGLQFLIQYYNGEERAKGNILERFSAQQFPDLHSELNLSSLELGDSALYFCASSSTQWTEAFFGQGTRLTVV.